This T cell receptor beta chain was sequenced during a study of cytomegalovirus exposure and HLA in healthy donors. Overall study results and limits: Across HLA loci, a later analysis found differing TCR association rates, with DRB1 most and HLA-C fewest. A few CMV-associated chains proved CMV antigen-specific in vitro. V- and J-gene trimming in TCR beta was tied to a missense DCLRE1C variant by an analysis performed later.

The CDR3 is 14 residues long. From germline, CDR1 is MDHEN and CDR2 SYDVKM. V lost 5 bases to trimming and J lost 4 bases; unmatched junction nucleotides: 7. All donors participated as healthy donors of bone marrow. The primer mix had 60 Vbeta and 13 Jbeta primers. Sequenced by immunoSEQ multiplex PCR; TCRdb stores in-frame clones only, minus some. Of 150,000 to 170,000 clones listed, more than 75% are singletons. A remark on this clone: What it binds is not known.

The receptor was isolated from a man between 25 and 39 years old in good health and CMV-seropositive. The sample was PBMCs. The rearrangement links TRBV28 to TRBJ1-2; 7 bases are a match to TRBD1. The DNA of the CDR3 is TGTGCCAGCAGTGCCGGACAGGAGACCTATGGCTACACCTTC. This sequence encodes CASSAGQETYGYTF.